One T cell receptor (beta chain) is described in this entry. Its antigen remains unknown. This specimen belongs to a study of response to subunit inactivated influenza vaccine. The study's findings and limits: The authors proposed limited new T cell recruitment per seasonal influenza vaccination.

TCRdb used MiXCR to reprocess the RT-PCR reads, holding one entry per CDR3 protein. In the table there are a few hundred thousand distinct CDR3 sequences, 14% of which are singletons. Germline V gene lookup returns CDR1 SGDLS and CDR2 YYNGEE. The CDR3 runs 15 residues. The V gene lost 2 bases and the J gene lost 1 base, with 12 bases spanning the gap. The V gene is TRBV9, the J gene TRBJ2-5; D possibly corresponds to TRBD2 (6 bases). The receptor was isolated from a man aged 50 or older who received an inactivated influenza vaccine. The sample in question was PBMCs from blood, obtained 11 to 12 days after vaccination. The CDR3 sequence: CASSVAGSAQETQYF. CDR3 bases: TGTGCCAGCAGCGTTGCGGGGTCGGCCCAAGAGACCCAGTACTTC.